The 19 T cell receptor beta chains given below trace back to one sample, sequenced in a study of cytomegalovirus exposure and HLA in healthy donors. Amplification used 60 Vbeta primers and 13 Jbeta primers. Generated by immunoSEQ multiplex PCR, the TCRdb table keeps only in-frame clones and is missing some. The profile covers roughly 80,000 clones, with 60% to 80% appearing a single time and approximately 6% taken by the ten largest. Material for sequencing was PBMCs. These receptors originate from a woman aged 45-59 years in good health and CMV-seropositive.

This clone was seen more than once but under ten times. J is TRBJ2-3 and V is TRBV4-1; D is uncertain. The germline V gene encodes CDR1 MGHRA and CDR2 YSYEKL. The V gene lost 1 base and the J gene lost 2 bases, with 13 bases spanning the gap. This CDR3 spans 16 amino acids. CDR3 sequence (DNA): TGCGCCAGCAGCCAAGTTGACATGGGCTTCACAGATACGCAGTATTTT. Its protein is CASSQVDMGFTDTQYF.

This clone was detected only a few times. V gene TRBV27 combines with J gene TRBJ2-1; 7 positions agree with TRBD2. From germline, CDR1 is MNHEY and CDR2 SMNVEV (reference sequence). Trimming at V came to 0 bases and at J to 10 bases, leaving 9 bases not matched to a gene. The length of the CDR3 is 15 residues. The CDR3 is CASSLSGGSGGEQFF. DNA of the CDR3: TGTGCCAGCAGTTTATCGGGAGGATCCGGGGGGGAGCAGTTCTTC.

The rearrangement uses TRBV30 and TRBJ2-4, with D possibly TRBD1 on 5 matching bases. CDR3 length equals 14 residues. V was clipped by 5 bases and J by 3 bases, with 14 bases between them. Germline V gives CDR1 GTSNPN, CDR2 SVGIG (reference sequence). The DNA of the CDR3 is TGTGCCTGGGACCAGGGTTTAGGCAAAAACATTCAGTACTTC. Translated: CAWDQGLGKNIQYF.

This clone appeared once. This sequence joins TRBV13 and TRBJ1-2; TRBD1 is a possible D gene (6 bases). V was shortened by 6 bases and J by 8 bases, with 10 bases between the two germline ends. The CDR3 spans 11 residues. The germline CDR1 and CDR2 sequences are PRHDT and FYEKMQ (reference sequence). The CDR3 DNA reads as TGTGCCAGCAGTCAGACAGGAGGCTACACCTTC. Residues: CASSQTGGYTF.

V gene TRBV7-3 combines with J gene TRBJ2-3; 9 bases are a match to TRBD2. CDR3 length equals 15 residues. V was clipped by 3 bases and J by 6 bases; unmatched bases: 7. Germline CDR1 is SGHTA and CDR2 is FQGTGA. The CDR3 spells CASSFGGRAFDTQYF. CDR3 DNA: TGTGCCAGCAGCTTCGGCGGGAGGGCCTTCGATACGCAGTATTTT.

V usage is TRBV2 and J usage is TRBJ2-7, with 10 bases fitting TRBD2. Trimming cost V 3 bases and J 7 bases; bases outside gene matches: 12. The CDR3 contains 16 residues. Germline CDR1 reads SNHLY; CDR2 reads FYNNEI. The CDR3 here is CASSDNGLAGAGEQYF. DNA for the CDR3: TGTGCCAGCAGTGACAACGGTCTAGCGGGAGCCGGGGAGCAGTACTTC.

This chain uses TRBV10-3 with TRBJ2-2; unclear D gene. V lost 0 bases, J lost 1 base, and 6 bases lay in between. The CDR3 has 15 residues. Per germline, CDR1 ENHRY and CDR2 SYGVKD. The CDR3 is CAISESSLNTGELFF. The CDR3 coding sequence is TGTGCCATCAGTGAGTCGAGTCTGAACACCGGGGAGCTGTTTTTT.

This sequence joins TRBV28 and TRBJ2-1; TRBD2 agrees at 10 bases. CDR3 length: 14 amino acids. Trimming took 5 bases from V and 5 from J; bases not matched to a gene: 3. Looked up from germline, CDR1 is MDHEN and CDR2 is SYDVKM. Here the CDR3 reads CASSTSGIDNEQFF. In DNA, the CDR3 is TGTGCCAGCAGTACTAGCGGGATAGACAATGAGCAGTTCTTC.

This chain links TRBV6-1 with TRBJ2-7; perhaps TRBD1 as D (6 bases). The V end lost 6 bases, the J end lost 2 bases, and 17 bases lay between the germline ends. The CDR3 length is 15 residues. Germline V gene sequence: CDR1 MNHNS, CDR2 SASEGT. In DNA form, the CDR3 reads TGTGCCAGCAGGCCACAGGGTCAAATCCCCTACGAGCAGTACTTC. It codes for CASRPQGQIPYEQYF.

The V call is TRBV6-1, the J call TRBJ1-2, with D tentatively TRBD1 (6 bases). From germline, CDR1 is MNHNS and CDR2 SASEGT. The CDR3 runs 13 residues. The germline V and J ends were trimmed by 4 bases and 7 bases, with 13 bases remaining between them. The CDR3 region is CASSGAGESGYTF. CDR3 nucleotides: TGTGCCAGCAGTGGGGCAGGGGAAAGTGGCTACACCTTC.

This chain joins TRBV6-1 and TRBJ2-7, with D unclear. The V end lost 6 bases, the J end lost 5 bases, and 8 bases lay between the germline ends. Germline loops: CDR1 MNHNS, CDR2 SASEGT. The CDR3 is 11 amino acids. The CDR3 spells CASREIHEQYF. The DNA of the CDR3 is TGTGCCAGCAGAGAGATCCACGAGCAGTACTTC.

The V call is TRBV30, the J call TRBJ2-6; TRBD2 is a possible D gene (5 bases). The germline V and J ends were trimmed by 5 bases and 1 base, with 15 bases remaining between them. CDR1 and CDR2 from the germline V gene are GTSNPN and SVGIG (reference sequence). The CDR3 loop spans 16 amino acids. CDR3 sequence (DNA): TGTGCCTGGTCGAAACCGAGGGAGTCTGGGGCCAACGTCCTGACTTTC. This codes for CAWSKPRESGANVLTF. Variable domain in full (rest from reference TRBV30 and TRBJ2-6): SQTIHQWPATLVQPVGSPLSLECTVEGTSNPNLYWYRQAAGRGLQLLFYSVGIGQISSEVPQNLSASRPQDRQFILSSKKLLLSDSGFYLCAWSKPRESGANVLTFGAGSRLTVL.

This clone was seen only a few times. This chain uses TRBV6-4 with TRBJ2-2; D possibly corresponds to TRBD2 (6 bases). CDR1 is MRHNA, CDR2 SNTAGT, per germline. V lost 0 bases and J 1 base, leaving 12 bases between the germline ends. The CDR3 spans 17 residues. CDR3 in DNA: TGTGCCAGCAGTGACTCGAAGGAGGGTTTGAACACCGGGGAGCTGTTTTTT. This gives the protein CASSDSKEGLNTGELFF.

CDR3 DNA: TGTGCCACCAGCAGAGAATTGGGACTAGCGGGAGTTAGATCCCCCCACAATGAGCAGTTCTTC. Encoded protein: CATSRELGLAGVRSPHNEQFF. The chain is built from TRBV15 and TRBJ2-1, with 14 nucleotides matching TRBD2. Trimming removed 0 bases from V and 5 bases from J; junction bases left unmatched: 15. The CDR3 runs to 21 residues. CDR1 LNHNV and CDR2 YYDKDF come from the germline V gene (reference sequence).

The chain links TRBV5-1 to TRBJ2-3; 10 nucleotides align to TRBD2. CDR3 length: 16 residues. CDR1 is SGHRS, CDR2 YFSETQ, per germline. V was pared by 0 bases and J by 3 bases, with 4 bases of the junction left unmatched. CDR3 coding DNA: TGCGCCAGCAGCTTGGGGAGCGGGAGGGTTACAGATACGCAGTATTTT. This gives the protein CASSLGSGRVTDTQYF.

The V gene is TRBV6-1, the J gene TRBJ2-3, with a weak D call TRBD2 (6 bases). This CDR3 region has 14 residues. Germline V gives CDR1 MNHNS, CDR2 SASEGT. Trimming cost V 8 bases and J 0 bases, with 12 bases left between them. The CDR3 loop reads CASAGFTSTDTQYF. The CDR3 DNA is TGTGCCAGCGCGGGATTCACTAGCACAGATACGCAGTATTTT.

The V and J genes are TRBV18 and TRBJ1-3; D may be TRBD1 (5 bases). Germline loops: CDR1 KGHSH, CDR2 LQKENI. V lost 8 bases, J lost 0 bases, and 26 bases lay in between. CDR3 length: 19 amino acids. The CDR3 region is CASQGSAGHLTSSGNTIYF. CDR3 bases: TGTGCCAGCCAAGGATCCGCAGGACACCTCACCAGCTCTGGAAACACCATATATTTT. Supplemented by reference TRBV18 and TRBJ1-3, the full variable domain reads NAGVMQNPRHLVRRRGQEARLRCSPMKGHSHVYWYRQLPEEGLKFMVYLQKENIIDESGMPKERFSAEFPKEGPSILRIQQVVRGDSAAYFCASQGSAGHLTSSGNTIYFGEGSWLTVV.

This rearrangement joins TRBV30 to TRBJ2-3, with D tentatively TRBD2 (6 bases). Germline V gene data show CDR1 as GTSNPN and CDR2 as SVGIG (reference sequence). V lost 4 bases and J 4 bases, leaving 6 bases between the germline ends. The CDR3 runs to 11 residues. The CDR3 region is CAWTSADTQYF. In DNA, the CDR3 is TGTGCCTGGACTAGCGCAGATACGCAGTATTTT.

The chain has TRBV6-4 and TRBJ2-7; 10 bases are a match to TRBD2. V trimming: 6 bases; J trimming: 3 bases; junction bases outside the gene matches: 5. CDR1 and CDR2 from the germline V gene are MRHNA and SNTAGT. CDR3 length equals 14 residues. The CDR3 DNA sequence: TGTGCCAGCAGAGGACTAGCGGTCTTCTACGAGCAGTACTTC. Translating gives CASRGLAVFYEQYF.